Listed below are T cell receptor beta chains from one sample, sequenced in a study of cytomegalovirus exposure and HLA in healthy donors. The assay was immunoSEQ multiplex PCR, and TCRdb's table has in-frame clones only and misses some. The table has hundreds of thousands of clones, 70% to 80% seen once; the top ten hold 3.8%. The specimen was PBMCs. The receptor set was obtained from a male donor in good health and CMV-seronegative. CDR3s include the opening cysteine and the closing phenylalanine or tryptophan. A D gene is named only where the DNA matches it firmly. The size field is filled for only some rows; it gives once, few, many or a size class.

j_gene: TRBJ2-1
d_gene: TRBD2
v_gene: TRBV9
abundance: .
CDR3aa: CASSSRTSGRVYEQFF
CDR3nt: TGTGCCAGCAGCTCCCGGACTAGCGGGAGGGTCTATGAGCAGTTCTTC

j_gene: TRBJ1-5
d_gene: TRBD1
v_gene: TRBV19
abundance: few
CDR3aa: CASNLRGSYNQPQHF
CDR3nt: TGTGCCAGTAACCTCAGGGGGTCCTACAATCAGCCCCAGCATTTT

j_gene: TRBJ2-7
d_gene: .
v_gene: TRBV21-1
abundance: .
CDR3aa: CASSKVGPTRIEQYF
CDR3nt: TGTGCCAGCAGCAAAGTGGGGCCAACCAGAATCGAGCAGTACTTC

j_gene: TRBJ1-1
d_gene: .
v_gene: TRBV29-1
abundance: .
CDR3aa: CSAQGSRVNTEAFF
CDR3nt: TGCAGCGCCCAGGGGTCCCGGGTGAACACTGAAGCTTTCTTT

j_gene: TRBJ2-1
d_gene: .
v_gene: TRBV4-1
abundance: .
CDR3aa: CASSQVSQYNEQFF
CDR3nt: TGCGCCAGCAGCCAAGTATCCCAGTACAATGAGCAGTTCTTC

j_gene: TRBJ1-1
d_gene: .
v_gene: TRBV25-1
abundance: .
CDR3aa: CASSLSGEGPNTEAFF
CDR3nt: TGTGCCAGCAGCCTATCTGGGGAGGGACCGAACACTGAAGCTTTCTTT

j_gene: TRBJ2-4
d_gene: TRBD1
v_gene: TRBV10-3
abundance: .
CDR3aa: CAISVEQGDIQYF
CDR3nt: TGTGCCATCAGTGTCGAGCAGGGGGACATTCAGTACTTC

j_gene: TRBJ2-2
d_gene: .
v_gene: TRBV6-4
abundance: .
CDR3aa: CASSRPGSGELFF
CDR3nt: TGTGCCAGCTCGAGACCGGGATCCGGGGAGCTGTTTTTT

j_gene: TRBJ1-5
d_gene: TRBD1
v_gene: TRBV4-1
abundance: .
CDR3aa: CASSPDRNSNQPQHF
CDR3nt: TGCGCCAGCAGCCCGGACAGGAATAGCAATCAGCCCCAGCATTTT

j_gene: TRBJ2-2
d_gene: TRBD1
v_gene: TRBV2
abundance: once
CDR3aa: CASSADRAAGGELFF
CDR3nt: TGTGCCAGCAGTGCTGACAGGGCGGCTGGGGGGGAGCTGTTTTTT

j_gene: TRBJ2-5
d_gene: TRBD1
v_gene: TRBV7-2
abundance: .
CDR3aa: CASSSDRGETQYF
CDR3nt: TGTGCCAGCAGCTCGGACAGGGGAGAGACCCAGTACTTC

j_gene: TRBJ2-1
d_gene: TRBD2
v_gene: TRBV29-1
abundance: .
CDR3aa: CSVDRTSGVYNEQFF
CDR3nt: TGCAGCGTTGACAGGACTAGCGGTGTTTACAATGAGCAGTTCTTC

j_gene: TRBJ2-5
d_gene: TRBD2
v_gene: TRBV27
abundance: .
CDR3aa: CASSPGLAGDGETQYF
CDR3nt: TGTGCCAGCAGTCCGGGACTAGCGGGAGACGGAGAGACCCAGTACTTC

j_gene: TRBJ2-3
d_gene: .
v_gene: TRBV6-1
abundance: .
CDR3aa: CASSEATGGTDTQYF
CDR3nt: TGTGCCAGCAGTGAAGCGACGGGGGGCACAGATACGCAGTATTTT

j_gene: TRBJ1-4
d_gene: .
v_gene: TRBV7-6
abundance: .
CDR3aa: CASSFGTTNEKLFF
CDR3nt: TGTGCCAGCAGCTTCGGGACAACAAATGAAAAACTGTTTTTT